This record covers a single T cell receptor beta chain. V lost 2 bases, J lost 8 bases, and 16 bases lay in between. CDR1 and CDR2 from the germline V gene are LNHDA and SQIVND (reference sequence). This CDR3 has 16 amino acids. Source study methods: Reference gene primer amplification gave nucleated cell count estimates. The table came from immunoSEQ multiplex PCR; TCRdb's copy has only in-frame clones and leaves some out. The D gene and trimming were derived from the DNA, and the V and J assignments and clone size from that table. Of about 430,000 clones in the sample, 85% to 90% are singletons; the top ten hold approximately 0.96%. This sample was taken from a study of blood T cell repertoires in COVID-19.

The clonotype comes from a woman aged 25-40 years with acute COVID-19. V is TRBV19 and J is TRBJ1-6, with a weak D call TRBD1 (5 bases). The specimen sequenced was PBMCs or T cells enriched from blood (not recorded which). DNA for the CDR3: TGTGCCAGTAGTATAAGCGGGGCAGGTCCAGATTCACCCCTCCACTTT. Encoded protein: CASSISGAGPDSPLHF.